This is a list of T cell receptor beta chains from one sample in a study of technical replicates of blood from several donors. TCRdb's copy holds only in-frame clones and misses some; the assay was immunoSEQ multiplex PCR. The sample carries roughly 80,000 clones, roughly 94% recorded once. Material for sequencing was T cells isolated from PBMCs. The receptors come from a human donor in good health. Each CDR3 is given with its conserved first and last residue. The size of a clone is reported for some rows only, either as once, few or many, or as a class for expanded clones.

TRBV4-1	TRBJ2-7	-	CASSRQTSGPTYEQYF
TRBV6-4	TRBJ2-4	-	CASSDSLLAGGEVAKNIQYF
TRBV11-3	TRBJ2-3	-	CASSLFSGRTYNTDTQYF
TRBV6-1	TRBJ1-3	-	CASSEALPQGGNTIYF
TRBV7-8	TRBJ2-7	once	CASSLVGDEQYF
TRBV7-8	TRBJ1-1	-	CASFSRNTEAFF
TRBV28	TRBJ1-1	-	CASSLFTGGFFTEAFF
TRBV10-1	TRBJ2-3	-	CASSEGGTDTQYF
TRBV7-3	TRBJ2-1	-	CASSIGLAGGPHEQFF
TRBV6-1	TRBJ2-7	-	CASSELQGSEQYF
TRBV9	TRBJ2-3	once	CASSVGQNHITDTQYF
TRBV7-2	TRBJ2-3	-	CASSLFGSGSTDTQYF
TRBV7-3	TRBJ1-2	-	CASSPTIDSIYGYTF
TRBV5-1	TRBJ1-1	-	CASSLGWATEAFF
TRBV4-1	TRBJ2-2	-	CASSQEPREGPTGELFF
TRBV5-1	TRBJ2-3	-	CASSWASGSRDTQYF
TRBV6-4	TRBJ2-7	-	CASSPAGVGAPYEQYF
TRBV7-2	TRBJ2-7	-	CASSQRTSGTYEQYF
TRBV19	TRBJ1-2	-	CASSPRSGLGYTF
TRBV7-9	TRBJ2-4	-	CASRPWGGDKNIQYF
TRBV7-9	TRBJ1-1	-	CASSLPPRDTEAFF
TRBV25-1	TRBJ2-7	-	CASSEDREISYEQYF
TRBV28	TRBJ1-4	once	CASIDGSTNEKLFF
TRBV7-3	TRBJ2-2	-	CASSLTASGTSGTGELFF
TRBV4-2	TRBJ2-1	-	CASSQAYGSARANEQFF
TRBV6-1	TRBJ2-1	-	CASSGGLVPREQFF
TRBV19	TRBJ2-5	-	CASSIYATEETQYF
TRBV7-2	TRBJ1-4	-	CASKQGATNEKLFF
TRBV11-2	TRBJ2-1	-	CASRPTGFNEQFF
TRBV10-1	TRBJ1-2	few	CASSPIGYTF
TRBV2	TRBJ2-5	-	CASKRESETQYF
TRBV7-8	TRBJ2-3	-	CASSFGVGDTQYF
TRBV23-1	TRBJ1-2	-	CASSQSMEGENTYGYTF
TRBV21-1	TRBJ1-2	once	CASSSETPRQGIDYGYTF
TRBV2	TRBJ1-1	-	CASSAGGTEAFF
TRBV7-2	TRBJ2-3	-	CASSLPLQTDTQYF
TRBV10-3	TRBJ2-7	-	CASRGQVDSEQYF
TRBV27	TRBJ2-1	-	CASSLIGRGNEQFF
TRBV7-3	TRBJ2-3	-	CASSLVGVGDTQYF
TRBV19	TRBJ1-2	-	CASRKDRVYGYTF
TRBV25-1	TRBJ2-7	-	CASSYSTLYEQYF
TRBV28	TRBJ1-1	-	CASSLYRGTNTEAFF
TRBV10-3	TRBJ2-1	-	CAISSKSDRGYYEQFF
TRBV5-4	TRBJ2-3	-	CASSPEREGTDTQYF
TRBV5-4	TRBJ2-5	-	CASRSGTGVLETQYF
TRBV4-1	TRBJ2-7	-	CASSQDSQVFTF
TRBV7-2	TRBJ1-3	-	CASRIPHQNSGNTIYF
TRBV4-1	TRBJ1-1	-	CASSQDPGAPNTEAFF
TRBV9	TRBJ2-7	-	CASSGWDRTPMDEQYF
TRBV29-1	TRBJ2-1	-	CSVEDLAGISYNEQFF
TRBV7-3	TRBJ1-2	-	CASSSANREGGYTF
TRBV21-1	TRBJ1-5	-	CASSKRVRTERGNQPQHF
TRBV10-3	TRBJ1-2	-	CAISESTGGYTF
TRBV6-6	TRBJ1-3	-	CASTPRATGNTIYF